The clone carrying this T cell receptor beta chain was picked up one time. Its antigen is unknown. These data belong to a study of OX40 agonist ivuxolimab in advanced cancers. Looking at the study overall: A mean age of around 63 years, range about 23 to 90, was recorded, and over 65% were male. 30% to 40% of patients had received prior checkpoint inhibitor therapy.

Clones were sequenced by immunoSEQ multiplex PCR, and TCRdb holds only the in-frame ones, with some missing. The sample records about 16,000 clones, 70% to 90% being singletons. The CDR3 loop spans 13 amino acids. Whole-study findings and limits: At 0.1 to 3.0 mg/kg, CD4+ and CD8+ blood T cells expanded clonally by week 6.

The chain links TRBV12-2 to TRBJ2-5. TRBV12-2 is recorded as a pseudogene. The material sequenced was CD4+ or CD8+ T cells sorted from blood, taken in a trial of the OX40 agonist ivuxolimab. This TCR came from an adult with an advanced solid tumor such as melanoma, head and neck, liver or kidney cancer. The CDR3 here is CASRDDPQETQYF. CDR3 DNA sequence: TGTGCAAGTCGCGACGACCCACAAGAGACCCAGTACTTC.